Below, 20 T cell receptor beta chains from the same sample are listed, as sequenced in a study of molecular identifiers for immune sequencing clone quantification. MiXCR was run by TCRdb on the PCR reads, yielding one entry per CDR3 protein. The table includes around 470,000 distinct CDR3 sequences, approximately 25% detected once. Sequenced input: naive CD8+ T cells from blood, with Jurkat cell RNA spiked in. Specified subset: FACS-sorted CD8+CD4-CCR7+CD45RA+ naive T cells. All receptors come from a human donor in good health. Some libraries in this study had Jurkat cell RNA spiked in.

The V gene is TRBV5-1, the J gene TRBJ1-1; D is ambiguous. The CDR3 runs 13 residues. Germline CDR1 reads SGHRS; CDR2 reads YFSETQ. Trimming took 0 bases from V and 3 from J, leaving 6 bases between them. CDR3 in amino acids: CASSLDLDTEAFF. The CDR3 DNA follows: TGCGCCAGCAGCTTGGACCTCGACACTGAAGCTTTCTTT.

This clonotype was found a few times. The J gene is TRBJ2-3, the V gene TRBV2; 9 bases are a match to TRBD2. J lost 3 bases, V lost 3 bases, and 7 bases had no gene match. The CDR3 extends over 16 amino acids. Per the germline V gene, CDR1 is SNHLY and CDR2 is FYNNEI. The CDR3 bases are TGTGCCAGCAGTGAGGGTAGCGGGGGCGTGACAGATACGCAGTATTTT. Its translation is CASSEGSGGVTDTQYF.

A remark on this clonotype: Since a much larger clone is just one base distant, this may be a read error. V usage is TRBV28 and J usage is TRBJ2-7, with D perhaps matching TRBD1 (6 bases). The germline gives CDR1 MDHEN, CDR2 SYDVKM. The CDR3 sequence is 14 residues long. CDR3 amino acids: CASGLEGVGYEQYF. As DNA, the CDR3 is TGTGCCAGCGGTTTAGAGGGGGTAGGTTACGAGCAGTACTTC.

This chain links TRBV18 with TRBJ1-1, with a weak D call TRBD1 (5 bases). Per the germline V gene, CDR1 is KGHSH and CDR2 is LQKENI. The CDR3 totals 15 residues. V was cut by 3 bases and J by 2 bases, with 13 bases left in between. CDR3 nucleotides: TGTGCCAGCTCACCCCCGGGGCCCTTTAACACTGAAGCTTTCTTT. It codes for CASSPPGPFNTEAFF.

The chain recombines TRBV6-2 or TRBV6-3 with TRBJ2-7, with D maybe TRBD2 (5 bases). CDR1 is MNHEY, CDR2 SVGEGT, per germline. The CDR3 has 12 amino acids. V dropped 8 bases and J dropped 4 bases, with 12 bases sitting between them. In nucleotides, the CDR3 is TGTGCCAGCCGTCGGGGAATATACGAGCAGTACTTC. It specifies CASRRGIYEQYF.

This clonotype has a handful of counts. J is TRBJ2-3 and V is TRBV9, with 7 nucleotides matching TRBD2. The germline gives CDR1 SGDLS, CDR2 YYNGEE. V dropped 3 bases and J dropped 2; count of bases not matched to a gene: 3. CDR3 length equals 14 residues. For the CDR3, the DNA is TGTGCCAGCAGCGGAGCGGGGTTCACAGATACGCAGTATTTT. This codes for CASSGAGFTDTQYF. Drawing the rest from reference TRBV9 and TRBJ2-3, the complete variable domain is DSGVTQTPKHLITATGQRVTLRCSPRSGDLSVYWYQQSLDQGLQFLIQYYNGEERAKGNILERFSAQQFPDLHSELNLSSLELGDSALYFCASSGAGFTDTQYFGPGTRLTVL.

This clonotype came up many times. V and J are TRBV30 and TRBJ1-1; no reliable D call. The V and J ends lost 0 bases and 1 base respectively, with 6 bases between them. The CDR3 sequence is 13 residues long. The V gene's germline CDR1 is GTSNPN and CDR2 SVGIG (reference sequence). The CDR3 loop reads CAWSVHRNTEAFF. DNA for the CDR3: TGTGCCTGGAGTGTACACCGGAACACTGAAGCTTTCTTT. The variable domain in full, with the rest retrieved from reference TRBV30 and TRBJ1-1, is SQTIHQWPATLVQPVGSPLSLECTVEGTSNPNLYWYRQAAGRGLQLLFYSVGIGQISSEVPQNLSASRPQDRQFILSSKKLLLSDSGFYLCAWSVHRNTEAFFGQGTRLTVV.

The CDR3 here is CASSLLQGPGGTGELFF. In DNA, the CDR3 is TGTGCCAGCAGTTTACTACAGGGTCCGGGGGGCACCGGGGAGCTGTTTTTT. V and J are TRBV27 and TRBJ2-2; D is perhaps TRBD2 (7 bases). Germline-derived CDR1 and CDR2 are MNHEY and SMNVEV (reference sequence). Between the trimmed V and J ends, which lost 2 bases and 4 bases, there was a span of 17 bases. The CDR3 extends over 17 amino acids.

Points on this clonotype: A clone one base away is much larger, so this may be a read error. The CDR3 sequence is CASSLAPDRGLDYEKLVF. The CDR3 nucleotides read TGTGCCAGCAGCTTAGCGCCCGACAGGGGTCTTGACTATGAAAAACTGGTTTTT. The V gene is TRBV7-6, the J gene TRBJ1-4, with TRBD1 identical over 8 bases. This CDR3 has 18 residues. The V gene's germline CDR1 is SGHVS and CDR2 FNYEAQ.

Notes on this clonotype: One junction end disagrees with the germline gene, perhaps due to a read error. The V gene is TRBV4-1, the J gene TRBJ1-2; D not certain. The CDR3 covers 14 residues. Germline V CDR1 and CDR2: MGHRA, YSYEKL. DNA for the CDR3: TGCGCCAGCAGCCAAGATCTATTCGGGCTCCCCATCCACTTC. Residues: CASSQDLFGLPIHF.

This clonotype has at least ten counts. The chain combines TRBV7-2 with TRBJ2-7; maybe TRBD1 (6 bases). This CDR3 is built from 17 residues. Trimming took off 1 base at V and 0 bases at J, with 16 bases between the two ends. Germline V gives CDR1 SGHTA, CDR2 FQGNSA. CDR3 sequence: CASSLGADRWSSYEQYF. CDR3 sequence (DNA): TGTGCCAGCAGCTTAGGGGCCGACAGGTGGAGCTCCTACGAGCAGTACTTC. Full variable domain (missing parts from reference TRBV7-2 and TRBJ2-7): GAGVSQSPSNKVTEKGKDVELRCDPISGHTALYWYRQSLGQGLEFLIYFQGNSAPDKSGLPSDRFSAERTGGSVSTLTIQRTQQEDSAVYLCASSLGADRWSSYEQYFGPGTRLTVT.

This clonotype appeared a few times. The V call is TRBV20-1, the J call TRBJ2-3, with 14 bases that match TRBD2. V gave up 6 bases and J gave up 5 bases; unmatched junction bases: 7. Germline V gene sequence: CDR1 DFQATT, CDR2 SNEGSKA (reference sequence). The CDR3 is made up of 15 amino acids. The CDR3 here is CSAGTSGRLGDTQYF. CDR3 nucleotide sequence: TGCAGTGCCGGGACTAGCGGGAGACTGGGAGATACGCAGTATTTT.

J is TRBJ2-1 and V is TRBV28; 10 bases match TRBD2. The germline V gene has CDR1 MDHEN and CDR2 SYDVKM. The CDR3 contains 16 residues. Germline trimming cut 1 base from V and 8 bases from J; bases unmatched to any gene: 8. CDR3 loop: CASSLSASGSADEQFF. CDR3 bases: TGTGCCAGCAGTTTATCCGCTAGCGGGAGCGCGGATGAGCAGTTCTTC.

This clonotype was counted at least ten times. The chain couples TRBV29-1 to TRBJ2-7; possible D gene TRBD1, 7 bases. Germline loops: CDR1 SQVTM, CDR2 ANQGSEA. The V end was cut by 1 base, the J end by 2 bases, with 12 bases between. CDR3 length: 14 residues. Here the CDR3 reads CSVEGSGGPYEQYF. The DNA for the CDR3 is TGCAGCGTTGAAGGGTCAGGGGGGCCCTACGAGCAGTACTTC.

V and J are TRBV30 and TRBJ1-4; D gene ambiguous. Trimming cost V 2 bases and J 5 bases, with 6 bases left between them. The germline V gene encodes CDR1 GTSNPN and CDR2 SVGIG (reference sequence). The CDR3 runs 12 residues. The CDR3 spells CAWSPENEKLFF. The DNA for the CDR3 is TGTGCCTGGAGTCCAGAGAATGAAAAACTGTTTTTT.

This clonotype was found many times. The chain couples TRBV25-1 to TRBJ1-5, with D perhaps TRBD1 (6 bases). V lost 8 bases, J lost 0 bases, and 11 bases lay in between. The length of the CDR3 is 14 residues. Germline CDR1 is MGHDK and CDR2 is SYGVNS. DNA for the CDR3: TGTGCCAGCTGGGGGGCGGCTAGCAATCAGCCCCAGCATTTT. Translated, it gives CASWGAASNQPQHF.

V usage is TRBV20-1 and J usage is TRBJ1-3; D is ambiguous. CDR3 length: 18 amino acids. The V end lost 4 bases, the J end lost 2 bases, and 24 bases lay between the germline ends. Germline V gives CDR1 DFQATT, CDR2 SNEGSKA (reference sequence). The CDR3 DNA is TGCAGTGCTAAGAGTAGTATAGGGTTCCCCAAACCTGGAAACACCATATATTTT. It specifies CSAKSSIGFPKPGNTIYF.

The chain carries TRBV28 and TRBJ1-1, with 8 bases lining up with TRBD1. Germline loops: CDR1 MDHEN, CDR2 SYDVKM. This CDR3 has 16 residues. With V trimmed by 4 bases and J by 7 bases, 14 bases remained unmatched. CDR3 region: CASSSTDFWDRSEAFF. CDR3 coding DNA: TGTGCCAGCAGTTCAACCGATTTCTGGGACAGGAGTGAAGCTTTCTTT.

Comment on this clonotype: The junction departs from germline at one end; a sequencing error may be responsible. The V and J genes are TRBV19 and TRBJ2-3; 12 bases map to TRBD2. Germline loops: CDR1 LNHDA, CDR2 SQIVND (reference sequence). The CDR3 is 16 amino acids. This chain's CDR3 is CASTPLAGGLTDAQYF. The CDR3 nucleotides are TGTGCCAGTACCCCACTAGCGGGGGGCCTCACAGATGCGCAGTATTTT. Supplemented by reference TRBV19 and TRBJ2-3, the full variable domain reads DGGITQSPKYLFRKEGQNVTLSCEQNLNHDAMYWYRQDPGQGLRLIYYSQIVNDFQKGDIAEGYSVSREKKESFPLTVTSAQKNPTAFYLCASTPLAGGLTDAQYFGPGTRLTVL.

This clonotype was seen many times. The chain employs TRBV5-4 and TRBJ2-3, with TRBD1 matching over 10 bases. CDR1 and CDR2 (germline): SGHNT, YYREEE (reference sequence). The CDR3 spans 15 residues. The V and J ends lost 3 bases and 5 bases, in that order; junction bases with no gene match: 6. Here the CDR3 DNA reads TGTGCCAGCAGCTACCGGGACAGGGGAGGAGATACGCAGTATTTT. Residues: CASSYRDRGGDTQYF.